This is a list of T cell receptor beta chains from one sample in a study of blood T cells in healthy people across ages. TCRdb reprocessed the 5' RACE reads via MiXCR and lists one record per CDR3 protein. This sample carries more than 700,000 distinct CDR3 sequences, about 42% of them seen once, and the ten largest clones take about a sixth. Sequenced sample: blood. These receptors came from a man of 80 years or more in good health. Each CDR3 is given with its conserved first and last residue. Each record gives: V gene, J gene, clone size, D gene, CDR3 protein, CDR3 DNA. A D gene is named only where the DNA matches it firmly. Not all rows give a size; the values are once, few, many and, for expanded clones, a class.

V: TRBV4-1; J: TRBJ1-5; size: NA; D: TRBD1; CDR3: CASSQEWDRGDQPQHF; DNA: TGCGCCAGCAGCCAAGAATGGGACAGGGGGGATCAGCCCCAGCATTTT
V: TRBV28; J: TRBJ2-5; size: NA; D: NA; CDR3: CASSFSGREEETQYF; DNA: TGTGCCAGCAGTTTCTCGGGCAGGGAGGAAGAGACCCAGTACTTC
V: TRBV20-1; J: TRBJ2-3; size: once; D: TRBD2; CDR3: CSARVASGGGKDTQYF; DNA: TGCAGTGCTAGAGTCGCTAGCGGGGGAGGAAAAGATACGCAGTATTTT
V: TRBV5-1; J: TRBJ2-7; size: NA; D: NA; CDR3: CASSLLGGSSSYEQYF; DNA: TGCGCCAGCAGCTTACTGGGGGGATCGAGCTCCTACGAGCAGTACTTC
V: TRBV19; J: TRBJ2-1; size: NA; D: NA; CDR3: CASSIDLVVEDRRDNEQFF; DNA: TGTGCCAGTAGTATAGATCTGGTAGTAGAGGACCGGCGGGACAATGAGCAGTTCTTC
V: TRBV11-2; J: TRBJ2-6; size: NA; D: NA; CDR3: CASSPFGVTGANVLTF; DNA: TGTGCCAGCAGCCCGTTTGGGGTGACAGGGGCCAACGTCCTGACTTTC
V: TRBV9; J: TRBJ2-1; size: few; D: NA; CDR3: CASSPLVVHNEQFF; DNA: TGTGCCAGCAGTCCCCTTGTGGTACACAATGAGCAGTTCTTC
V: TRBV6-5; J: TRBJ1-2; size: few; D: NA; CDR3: CASSSRGGYTF; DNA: TGTGCCAGCAGTTCGAGAGGGGGCTACACCTTC
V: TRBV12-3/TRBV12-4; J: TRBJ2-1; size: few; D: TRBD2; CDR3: CASSLRGLAGGNEQFF; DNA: TGTGCCAGCAGTTTACGGGGTCTAGCGGGAGGTAATGAGCAGTTCTTC
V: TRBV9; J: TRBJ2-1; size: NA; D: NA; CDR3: CASSVAPGLGGNEQFF; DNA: TGTGCCAGCAGCGTAGCTCCCGGACTAGGGGGCAATGAGCAGTTCTTC
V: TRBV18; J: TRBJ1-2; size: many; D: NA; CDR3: CASSPRTANGYTF; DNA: TGTGCCAGCTCACCTCGGACAGCGAATGGCTACACCTTC
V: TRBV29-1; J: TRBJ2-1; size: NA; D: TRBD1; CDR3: CSVEPGGGGQFF; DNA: TGCAGCGTTGAACCAGGGGGCGGTGGGCAGTTCTTC
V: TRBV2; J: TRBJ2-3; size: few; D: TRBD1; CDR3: CASTGGAVVTDTQYF; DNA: TGTGCCAGCACAGGGGGCGCGGTTGTCACAGATACGCAGTATTTT
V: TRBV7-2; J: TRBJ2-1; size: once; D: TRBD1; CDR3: CASSLMGQGAGEQFF; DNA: TGTGCCAGCAGCTTAATGGGACAGGGGGCTGGTGAGCAGTTCTTC